This entry lists 20 T cell receptor beta chains sequenced from one sample in a study of blood T cell repertoires in COVID-19. Produced via immunoSEQ multiplex PCR; TCRdb's table is partial and in-frame only. In the table there are some 230,000 clones, about 86% of which are singletons. The sample comprised peripheral blood. The receptor source for this set is a woman in her forties or fifties with COVID-19, enrolled during active disease.

CDR3 coding DNA: TGTGCCAGCAGCTTGAAAGGACTTGGAGAGACCCAGTACTTC. Residues: CASSLKGLGETQYF. V usage is TRBV5-4 and J usage is TRBJ2-5; D is perhaps TRBD2 (5 bases). Trimming left V 1 base short and J 4 bases short, with 11 bases between. Looked up from germline, CDR1 is SGHNT and CDR2 is YYREEE (reference sequence). This CDR3 has 14 residues.

The genes are TRBV3-1 (or the pseudogene TRBV3-2) and TRBJ1-2, with D possibly being TRBD1 (5 bases). Germline V gives CDR1 LGHDT, CDR2 YNNKEL (reference sequence). The ends were cut back, 3 bases at V and 6 bases at J, with 14 bases in the middle. This CDR3 contains 14 residues. The CDR3 here is CASSQSGMSDGYTF. The CDR3 region has the DNA TGTGCCAGCAGCCAGTCAGGGATGTCGGATGGCTACACCTTC.

The chain uses TRBV6-2 or TRBV6-3 and TRBJ1-1; possible D gene TRBD1, 6 bases. CDR1 and CDR2 from the germline V gene are MNHEY and SVGEGT. Trimming took 5 bases from V and 1 from J, leaving 11 bases between them. The CDR3 runs 14 residues. The DNA of the CDR3 is TGTGCCAGCAGTAATACAGGGAGGAACACTGAAGCTTTCTTT. It yields the protein CASSNTGRNTEAFF.

The rearrangement joins TRBV5-6 to TRBJ2-2, with D possibly matching TRBD1 (6 bases). Germline CDR1 is SGHDT and CDR2 is YYEEEE. The V gene lost 6 bases and the J gene lost 3 bases, with 18 bases spanning the gap. This CDR3 has 16 residues. The CDR3 coding sequence is TGTGCCAGCACCCCTGGTTGGGGGCTCGACACCGGGGAGCTGTTTTTT. It translates to CASTPGWGLDTGELFF. The full variable domain, completed using reference TRBV5-6 and TRBJ2-2, is DAGVTQSPTHLIKTRGQQVTLRCSPKSGHDTVSWYQQALGQGPQFIFQYYEEEERQRGNFPDRFSGHQFPNYSSELNVNALLLGDSALYLCASTPGWGLDTGELFFGEGSRLTVL.

The chain joins TRBV10-3 to TRBJ1-2; TRBD1 aligns across 7 bases. The CDR3 totals 12 residues. Germline lookup yields CDR1 ENHRY and CDR2 SYGVKD. J was trimmed by 4 bases and V by 10 bases; bases with no gene match: 6. The CDR3: CANRDSAYGYTF. CDR3 coding DNA: TGTGCCAACCGGGACAGTGCCTATGGCTACACCTTC.

The chain uses TRBV28 and TRBJ2-7, with TRBD1 matching over 10 bases. Germline V gene sequence: CDR1 MDHEN, CDR2 SYDVKM. The CDR3 length is 16 residues. V trimming: 2 bases; J trimming: 3 bases; junction bases outside the gene matches: 7. CDR3 in amino acids: CASSLNVGTGDYEQYF. Here the CDR3 DNA reads TGTGCCAGCAGTTTAAATGTAGGGACAGGGGACTACGAGCAGTACTTC.

J is TRBJ2-7 and V is TRBV5-6, with D unresolved. The V end was cut by 0 bases, the J end by 5 bases, with 15 bases between. This CDR3 comprises 15 residues. CDR1 is SGHDT and CDR2 is YYEEEE in the germline V gene. The CDR3: CASSLVGSAVNEQYV. CDR3 coding DNA: TGTGCCAGCAGCTTGGTGGGCTCAGCCGTTAACGAGCAGTACGTC.

The gene calls are TRBV5-1 and TRBJ1-2, with D uncertain. The CDR3 totals 13 residues. Germline V lookup: CDR1 SGHRS, CDR2 YFSETQ. Trimming took off 4 bases at V and 6 bases at J, with 13 bases between the two ends. The CDR3 loop reads CASSVDGMDGYTF. The CDR3 DNA is TGCGCCAGCAGCGTCGACGGGATGGATGGCTACACCTTC.

The J gene is TRBJ2-4, the V gene TRBV2; D possibly corresponds to TRBD2 (7 bases). Germline values: CDR1 SNHLY, CDR2 FYNNEI. The CDR3 contains 18 residues. The ends were cut back, 6 bases at V and 7 bases at J, with 28 bases in the middle. Here the CDR3 DNA reads TGTGCCAGCAGGAGAGGGCCGGGGGGCCGGCTTGTCGGGAACATTCAGTACTTC. It yields the protein CASRRGPGGRLVGNIQYF.

The chain combines TRBV12-3 or TRBV12-4 with TRBJ2-7; a possible D gene is TRBD1 (5 bases). The CDR3 has 13 amino acids. Trimming removed 4 bases from V and 0 bases from J, with 7 bases in between. For the CDR3, the DNA is TGTGCCAGCAGTTCCGACAGCTCCTACGAGCAGTACTTC. Protein: CASSSDSSYEQYF.

J is TRBJ2-7 and V is TRBV10-3; TRBD2 aligns across 7 bases. This CDR3 has 16 residues. The V segment lost 4 bases and the J segment 4 bases; nucleotides outside the gene matches: 13. CDR1 ENHRY and CDR2 SYGVKD come from the germline V gene. The CDR3 sequence: CAISGQGTGGRYEQYF. Written as DNA, the CDR3 is TGTGCCATCAGTGGCCAAGGGACCGGGGGGAGGTACGAGCAGTACTTC.

The chain combines TRBV5-1 with TRBJ1-1; a weak D match, TRBD1 (6 bases). This CDR3 comprises 16 residues. Germline assignment: CDR1 SGHRS and CDR2 YFSETQ. V lost 3 bases and J lost 5, with 20 bases in between. CDR3 DNA: TGCGCCAGCAGCTCGAACCCTACAGGGTTGGGTACTGAAGCTTTCTTT. This encodes CASSSNPTGLGTEAFF. Full variable domain (rest looked up from reference TRBV5-1 and TRBJ1-1): KAGVTQTPRYLIKTRGQQVTLSCSPISGHRSVSWYQQTPGQGLQFLFEYFSETQRNKGNFPGRFSGRQFSNSRSEMNVSTLELGDSALYLCASSSNPTGLGTEAFFGQGTRLTVV.

This rearrangement joins TRBV29-1 to TRBJ2-1; no firm D call. The ends were cut back, 7 bases at V and 5 bases at J, with 9 bases in the middle. The germline V gene encodes CDR1 SQVTM and CDR2 ANQGSEA. CDR3 size: 11 residues. This CDR3 is CSEYTNNEQFF. DNA of the CDR3: TGCAGCGAGTACACTAACAATGAGCAGTTCTTC.

The chain employs TRBV11-3 and TRBJ2-7, with D possibly being TRBD2 (5 bases). This CDR3 contains 12 residues. Per the germline V gene, CDR1 is SGHNT and CDR2 is YENEEA. V lost 5 bases and J lost 8, with 13 bases in between. CDR3 protein: CASSVSGSQQYF. The CDR3 DNA sequence: TGTGCCAGCAGCGTATCGGGATCACAGCAGTACTTC. The whole variable domain, filled in from reference TRBV11-3 and TRBJ2-7, reads EAGVVQSPRYKIIEKKQPVAFWCNPISGHNTLYWYLQNLGQGPELLIRYENEEAVDDSQLPKDRFSAERLKGVDSTLKIQPAELGDSAVYLCASSVSGSQQYFGPGTRLTVT.

This chain uses TRBV6-2 or TRBV6-3 with TRBJ2-7, with 9 positions matching TRBD2. Germline CDR1 MNHEY, CDR2 SVGEGT. The CDR3 is made up of 15 amino acids. J lost 4 bases, V lost 5 bases, and 9 bases had no gene match. The CDR3: CASSRLAGGPYEQYV. CDR3 bases: TGTGCCAGCAGTCGACTTGCGGGGGGGCCGTACGAGCAGTACGTC.

The CDR3 reads CASSLSGAPGGYTF. CDR3 sequence (DNA): TGTGCCAGCAGTTTGTCTGGAGCTCCGGGGGGCTACACCTTC. This chain connects TRBV28 to TRBJ1-2; D is uncertain. Trimming removed 3 bases at V and 8 bases at J, with 16 bases between. The length of the CDR3 is 14 residues. Germline V gene data show CDR1 as MDHEN and CDR2 as SYDVKM.

J is TRBJ2-3 and V is TRBV29-1, with 9 bases matching TRBD1. Germline V gene data show CDR1 as SQVTM and CDR2 as ANQGSEA. V lost 6 bases to trimming and J lost 1 base; unmatched junction nucleotides: 5. The CDR3 has 14 amino acids. CDR3 nucleotide sequence: TGCAGCGTGGGGAGGGACAGGGGCACAGATACGCAGTATTTT. Protein product: CSVGRDRGTDTQYF.

V gene TRBV11-2 combines with J gene TRBJ2-3, with a weak D call TRBD2 (6 bases). V was pared by 5 bases and J by 4 bases, with 16 bases between. Germline CDR1 SGHAT, CDR2 FQNNGV. This CDR3 region has 15 residues. The CDR3 spells CASSQSTSQADTQYF. The CDR3 DNA reads TGTGCCAGCAGCCAGAGTACTAGCCAAGCAGATACGCAGTATTTT.

This chain uses TRBV5-1 with TRBJ1-3; possible D gene TRBD1, 5 bases. Germline-derived CDR1 and CDR2 are SGHRS and YFSETQ. Deletions cut 2 bases from V and 6 bases from J, with 12 bases between. The CDR3 is 14 residues long. CDR3 sequence: CASSLNVGENTIYF. The CDR3 bases are TGCGCCAGCAGCTTAAATGTAGGGGAAAACACCATATATTTT.

The chain joins TRBV5-4 to TRBJ1-1; TRBD1 matches at 9 bases. The germline CDR1 and CDR2 sequences are SGHNT and YYREEE (reference sequence). The CDR3 consists of 16 residues. Unmatched junction bases numbered 7, after V lost 4 bases and J lost 0 bases. DNA for the CDR3: TGTGCCAGCAGCCCAACAGGGGGCCCATTGAACACTGAAGCTTTCTTT. Translated: CASSPTGGPLNTEAFF. Full variable domain (remainder filled in from reference TRBV5-4 and TRBJ1-1): ETGVTQSPTHLIKTRGQQVTLRCSSQSGHNTVSWYQQALGQGPQFIFQYYREEENGRGNFPPRFSGLQFPNYSSELNVNALELDDSALYLCASSPTGGPLNTEAFFGQGTRLTVV.